Below, 6 T cell receptor beta chains from the same sample are listed, as sequenced in a study of blood T cells in healthy people across ages (dated by TCRdb to about 2015). Library preparation used 5' RACE. For sequencing, an Illumina HiSeq 2500 was employed. A second PCR of roughly 7 to 11 cycles was performed with a sample-barcoded 5' primer and a J-beta primer mix. In TCRdb, the public reads were trimmed at Q25 with fastp and aligned with MiXCR, with productive beta chains retained. For every CDR3 protein sequence, its rows merge into one entry that carries the most common genes and DNA. For this sample the table gives about 1.1 million distinct CDR3 sequences, of which roughly two fifths were detected only once. The top ten constitute under 15% of the sample. Input material: blood. These receptors came from a man younger than 35 in good health.

The chain uses TRBV9 and TRBJ2-2; no clear D gene. The CDR3 sequence is 15 residues long. V lost 3 bases, J lost 6 bases, and 15 bases lay in between. CDR1 is SGDLS and CDR2 is YYNGEE in the germline V gene. In DNA form, the CDR3 reads TGTGCCAGCAGCGCCGGATCCGAGCGCGCCGGGGAGCTGTTTTTT. Its translation: CASSAGSERAGELFF. Variable domain in full (rest from reference TRBV9 and TRBJ2-2): DSGVTQTPKHLITATGQRVTLRCSPRSGDLSVYWYQQSLDQGLQFLIQYYNGEERAKGNILERFSAQQFPDLHSELNLSSLELGDSALYFCASSAGSERAGELFFGEGSRLTVL.

About this clonotype: A clone one base away is much larger, so this may be a read error. As DNA, the CDR3 is TGTGCCAGCAGCCAAGTGGACTATGGCTACATCTTC. It translates to CASSQVDYGYIF. V gene TRBV7-2 combines with J gene TRBJ1-2; D is unclear. CDR3 size: 12 residues. Germline V lookup: CDR1 SGHTA, CDR2 FQGNSA.

On this clonotype itself: This may be a read error: a much more frequent sequence differs by one nucleotide. The V gene is TRBV29-1, the J gene TRBJ2-1; 7 bases match TRBD1. The J call is uncertain, as TRBJ2-7 better fits the DNA end. From germline, CDR1 is SQVTM and CDR2 ANQGSEA. The CDR3 runs 15 residues. Written as DNA, the CDR3 is TGCAGCGTTGGGGCGAGAGGGGGCTCCTACAATGAGCAGTACTTC. It translates to CSVGARGGSYNEQYF.

The chain combines TRBV7-2 with TRBJ2-1, with D possibly being TRBD1 or TRBD2 (6 bases each). In germline, CDR1 is SGHTA, CDR2 FQGNSA. Trimming took 0 bases from V and 6 from J, leaving 12 bases between them. CDR3 length: 15 residues. Here the CDR3 reads CASSLARGALNEQFF. Here the CDR3 DNA reads TGTGCCAGCAGCTTAGCGAGGGGGGCCCTCAATGAGCAGTTCTTC.

The table lists this clonotype with a few counts. The chain uses TRBV18 and TRBJ1-1; D gene unclear. This CDR3 is built from 14 residues. Trimming took 0 bases from V and 8 from J, leaving 13 bases between them. The germline V gene encodes CDR1 KGHSH and CDR2 LQKENI. CDR3 sequence reads: CASSPPNGKAEAFF. CDR3 DNA: TGTGCCAGCTCACCACCTAATGGTAAGGCGGAAGCTTTCTTT.

The J gene is TRBJ2-2, the V gene TRBV5-6, with D hard to call. The length of the CDR3 is 12 residues. The V and J ends lost 4 bases and 6 bases respectively, with 7 bases between them. Germline V gene data show CDR1 as SGHDT and CDR2 as YYEEEE. The CDR3 region is CASSVGSGELFF. In DNA form, the CDR3 reads TGTGCCAGCAGCGTCGGGTCCGGGGAGCTGTTTTTT.